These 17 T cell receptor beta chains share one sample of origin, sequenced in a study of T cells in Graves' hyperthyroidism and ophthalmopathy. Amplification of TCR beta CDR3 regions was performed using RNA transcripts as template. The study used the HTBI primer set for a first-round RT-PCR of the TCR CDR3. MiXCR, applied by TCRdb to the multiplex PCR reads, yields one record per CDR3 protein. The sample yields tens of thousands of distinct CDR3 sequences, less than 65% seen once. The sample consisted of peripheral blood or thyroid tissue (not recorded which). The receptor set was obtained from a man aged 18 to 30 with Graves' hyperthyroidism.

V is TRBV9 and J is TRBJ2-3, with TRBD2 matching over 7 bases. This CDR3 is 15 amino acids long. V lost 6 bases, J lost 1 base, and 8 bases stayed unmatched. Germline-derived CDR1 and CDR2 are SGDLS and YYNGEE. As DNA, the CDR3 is TGTGCCAGCACCCTGGGTGGGGGGGGCACAGATACGCAGTATTTT. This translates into CASTLGGGGTDTQYF.

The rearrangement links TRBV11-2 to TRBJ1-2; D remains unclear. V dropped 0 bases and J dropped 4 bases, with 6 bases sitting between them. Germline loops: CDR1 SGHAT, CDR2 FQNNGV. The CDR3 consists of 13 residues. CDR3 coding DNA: TGTGCCAGCAGCTTAGAAGGGCTCTATGGCTACACCTTC. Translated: CASSLEGLYGYTF.

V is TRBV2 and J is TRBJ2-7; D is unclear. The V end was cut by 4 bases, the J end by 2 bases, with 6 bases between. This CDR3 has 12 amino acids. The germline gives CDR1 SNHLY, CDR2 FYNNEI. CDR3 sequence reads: CASSGSPYEQYF. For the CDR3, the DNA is TGTGCCAGCAGTGGCAGTCCCTACGAGCAGTACTTC.

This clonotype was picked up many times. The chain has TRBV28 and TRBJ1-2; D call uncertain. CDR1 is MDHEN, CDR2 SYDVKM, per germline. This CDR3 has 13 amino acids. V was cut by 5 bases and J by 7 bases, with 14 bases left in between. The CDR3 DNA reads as TGTGCCAGCAGTAGAGCGGGGTCCTCTGGCTACACCTTC. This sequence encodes CASSRAGSSGYTF.

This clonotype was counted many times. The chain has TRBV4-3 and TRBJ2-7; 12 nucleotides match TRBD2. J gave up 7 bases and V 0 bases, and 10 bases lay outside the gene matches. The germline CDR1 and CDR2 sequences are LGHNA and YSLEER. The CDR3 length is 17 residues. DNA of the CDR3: TGCGCCAGCAGCCAAGATCCGACTAGCGGGAGTAGGAGGGAGCAGTACTTC. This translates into CASSQDPTSGSRREQYF.

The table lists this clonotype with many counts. The CDR3 loop reads CSAFRPDTNSPLHF. CDR3 nucleotides: TGCAGTGCCTTCCGTCCGGATACGAATTCACCCCTCCACTTT. V and J are TRBV20-1 and TRBJ1-6; D unresolved. V was cut by 6 bases and J by 7 bases, with 16 bases left in between. CDR1 and CDR2 (germline): DFQATT, SNEGSKA (reference sequence). The CDR3 length is 14 residues.

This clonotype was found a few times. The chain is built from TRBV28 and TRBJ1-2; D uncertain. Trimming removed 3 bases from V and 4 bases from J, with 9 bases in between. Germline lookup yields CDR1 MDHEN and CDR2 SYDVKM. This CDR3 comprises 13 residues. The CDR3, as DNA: TGTGCCAGCAGTTTGAGGGCGGCCTATGGCTACACCTTC. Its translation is CASSLRAAYGYTF.

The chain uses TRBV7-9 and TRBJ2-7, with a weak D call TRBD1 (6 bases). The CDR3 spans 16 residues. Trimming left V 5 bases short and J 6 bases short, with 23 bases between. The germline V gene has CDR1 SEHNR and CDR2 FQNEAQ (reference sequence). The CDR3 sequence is CASSPRSGAGAGEQYF. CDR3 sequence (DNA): TGTGCCAGCAGCCCCCGATCTGGGGCAGGGGCAGGCGAGCAGTACTTC.

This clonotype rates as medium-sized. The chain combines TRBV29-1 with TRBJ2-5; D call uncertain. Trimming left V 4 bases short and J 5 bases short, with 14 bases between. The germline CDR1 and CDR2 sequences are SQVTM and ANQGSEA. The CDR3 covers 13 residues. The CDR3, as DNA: TGCAGCGTTGTTGCAGGAAAATGGGAGACCCAGTACTTC. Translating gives CSVVAGKWETQYF.

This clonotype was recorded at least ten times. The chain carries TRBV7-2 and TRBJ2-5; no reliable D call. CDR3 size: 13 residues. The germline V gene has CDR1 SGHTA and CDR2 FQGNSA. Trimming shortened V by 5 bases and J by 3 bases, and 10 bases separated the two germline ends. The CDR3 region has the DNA TGTGCCAGCAGCCAGAACCGGAAAGAGACCCAGTACTTC. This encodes CASSQNRKETQYF.

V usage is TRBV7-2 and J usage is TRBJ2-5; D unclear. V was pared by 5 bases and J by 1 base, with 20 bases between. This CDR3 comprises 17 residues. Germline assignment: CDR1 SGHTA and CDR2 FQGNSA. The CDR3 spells CASSQDQFDQFQETQYF. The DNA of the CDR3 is TGTGCCAGCAGCCAAGACCAGTTTGACCAGTTCCAAGAGACCCAGTACTTC.

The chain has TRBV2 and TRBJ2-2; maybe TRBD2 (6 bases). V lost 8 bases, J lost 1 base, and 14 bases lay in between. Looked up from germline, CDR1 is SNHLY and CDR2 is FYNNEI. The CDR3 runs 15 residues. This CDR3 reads CASDIGGQNTGELFF. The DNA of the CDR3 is TGTGCCAGCGATATCGGAGGGCAGAACACCGGGGAGCTGTTTTTT. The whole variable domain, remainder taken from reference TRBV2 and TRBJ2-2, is EPEVTQTPSHQVTQMGQEVILRCVPISNHLYFYWYRQILGQKVEFLVSFYNNEISEKSEIFDDQFSVERPDGSNFTLKIRSTKLEDSAMYFCASDIGGQNTGELFFGEGSRLTVL.

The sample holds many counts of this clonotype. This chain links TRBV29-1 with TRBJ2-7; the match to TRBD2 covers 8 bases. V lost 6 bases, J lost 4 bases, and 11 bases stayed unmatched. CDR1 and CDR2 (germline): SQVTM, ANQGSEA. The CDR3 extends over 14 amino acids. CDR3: CSVAGGAGGYEQYF. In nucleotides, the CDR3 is TGCAGCGTCGCCGGGGGGGCGGGAGGATACGAGCAGTACTTC.

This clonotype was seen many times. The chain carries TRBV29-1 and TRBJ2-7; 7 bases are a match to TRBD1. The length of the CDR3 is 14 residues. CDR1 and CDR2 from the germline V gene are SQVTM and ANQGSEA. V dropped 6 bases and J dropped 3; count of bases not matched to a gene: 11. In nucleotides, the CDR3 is TGCAGCGTCGAAACCGGGACAGAGTTCTACGAGCAGTACTTC. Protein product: CSVETGTEFYEQYF.

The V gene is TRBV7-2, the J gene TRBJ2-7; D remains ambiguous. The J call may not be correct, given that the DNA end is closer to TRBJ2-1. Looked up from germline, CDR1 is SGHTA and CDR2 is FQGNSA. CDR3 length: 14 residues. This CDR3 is CASSLWSSYNEQFF. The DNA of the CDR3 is TGTGCCAGCAGTCTCTGGAGCTCCTACAATGAGCAGTTCTTC.

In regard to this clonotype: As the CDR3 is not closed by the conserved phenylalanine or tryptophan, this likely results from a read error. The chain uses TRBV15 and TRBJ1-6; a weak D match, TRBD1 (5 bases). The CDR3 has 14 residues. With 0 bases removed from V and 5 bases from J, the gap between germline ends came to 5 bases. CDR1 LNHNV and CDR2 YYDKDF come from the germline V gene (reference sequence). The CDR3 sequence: CATSRDRDNSPLHL. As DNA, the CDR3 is TGTGCCACCAGCAGAGACAGGGATAATTCACCCCTCCACCTT.

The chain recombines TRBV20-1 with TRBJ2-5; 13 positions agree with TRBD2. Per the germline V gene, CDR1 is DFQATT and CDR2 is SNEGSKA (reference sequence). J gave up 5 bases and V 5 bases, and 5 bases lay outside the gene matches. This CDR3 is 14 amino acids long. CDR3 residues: CSALLAGGQETQYF. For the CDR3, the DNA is TGCAGTGCTCTACTAGCGGGGGGGCAGGAGACCCAGTACTTC.